This TCR beta chain was obtained from a study of T cell responses to AZD1222 COVID-19 vaccine. Concerning this clone itself: Its matching antigen is unknown.

With 2 bases removed from V and 7 bases from J, the gap between germline ends came to 9 bases. The CDR3 loop spans 14 amino acids. The V gene's germline CDR1 is MNHEY and CDR2 SVGEGT. Here immunoSEQ multiplex PCR was the method, and the copy in TCRdb shows in-frame clones only, minus some. The top ten hold approximately 1.9% of the sample, which has 180,000 or so clones, nearly 95% seen once. General study findings and limits: Close to half of all spike-specific TCRs reportedly target regions of the variants that are unmutated. White British donors predominated, females outnumbered males, and clonal diversity was possibly underestimated. Only 5 or 6 individuals given AZD1222 were seropositive at baseline. Distributed over spike, vaccine-associated CD4 TCRs predominated at 160-218 and 743-854.

The chain has TRBV6-2 or TRBV6-3 and TRBJ1-6; D call uncertain. Sequenced material: peripheral blood, taken 28 days after the second AZD1222 dose. The TCR was taken from an adult who received the AZD1222 COVID-19 vaccine. The CDR3 sequence is CASSYRPRNSPLHF. CDR3 sequence (DNA): TGTGCCAGCAGTTACAGGCCCCGAAATTCACCCCTCCACTTT.